These 23 T cell receptor beta chains were all obtained from the same sample, sequenced in a study of cytomegalovirus exposure and HLA in healthy donors. Vbeta (60) and Jbeta (13) primers were used in the PCR. The method was immunoSEQ multiplex PCR; TCRdb's version includes in-frame clones alone and lacks a portion of them. The repertoire holds fewer than 200,000 clones, with roughly 70% as singletons. The sample consisted of PBMCs. The receptors here all came from a woman in her 30s in good health and CMV-seronegative.

This clone turned up a few times. V usage is TRBV19 and J usage is TRBJ2-6, with TRBD1 matching 8 bases. The CDR3 covers 17 residues. J lost 3 bases, V lost 4 bases, and 8 bases had no gene match. Germline assignment: CDR1 LNHDA and CDR2 SQIVND (reference sequence). CDR3 in DNA: TGTGCCAGTAGTAGGACAGGGCTCGTTGTTGGGGCCAACGTCCTGACTTTC. Encoded protein: CASSRTGLVVGANVLTF.

This chain joins TRBV11-1 and TRBJ2-3; 7 positions agree with TRBD1. Trimming at V came to 6 bases and at J to 10 bases, leaving 16 bases not matched to a gene. Germline CDR1 reads SGHAT; CDR2 reads FQDESV (reference sequence). The CDR3 covers 15 residues. The CDR3 loop is CASSPGQESGLAQYF. The CDR3, as DNA: TGTGCCAGCAGTCCTGGACAGGAATCCGGTTTGGCGCAGTATTTT.

V usage is TRBV7-9 and J usage is TRBJ2-5; no definite D call. This CDR3 region has 15 residues. Trimming left V 5 bases short and J 2 bases short, with 15 bases between. Germline V gives CDR1 SEHNR, CDR2 FQNEAQ (reference sequence). Written as DNA, the CDR3 is TGTGCCAGCAGCCAACCGTACAGACGACAAGAGACCCAGTACTTC. It translates to CASSQPYRRQETQYF.

The chain joins TRBV27 to TRBJ2-7, with 9 bases fitting TRBD2. In germline, CDR1 is MNHEY, CDR2 SMNVEV (reference sequence). V was pared by 5 bases and J by 5 bases, with 16 bases of the junction left unmatched. The CDR3 has 17 residues. CDR3 in DNA: TGTGCCAGCAGTCAGACGGGGGCGGGAGGGCTCGGGGACGAGCAGTACTTC. This translates into CASSQTGAGGLGDEQYF.

This sequence joins TRBV2 and TRBJ1-1; the match to TRBD1 covers 7 bases. After removal of 7 bases from V and 0 bases from J, the junction contained 11 bases not matched to a gene. CDR1 SNHLY and CDR2 FYNNEI come from the germline V gene. CDR3 length: 16 amino acids. In nucleotides, the CDR3 is TGTGCCAGCAATCGGGACAGCTATTTAATGAACACTGAAGCTTTCTTT. Translating it yields CASNRDSYLMNTEAFF.

The chain couples TRBV6-5 to TRBJ2-3, with TRBD2 matching over 12 bases. This CDR3 contains 15 residues. The junction had 4 bases not matched to a gene; V was cut back by 6 bases and J by 3 bases. Looked up from germline, CDR1 is MNHEY and CDR2 is SVGAGI. The CDR3 protein is CASSRTSGRTDTQYF. The CDR3 bases are TGTGCCAGCAGCCGCACTAGCGGGAGGACAGATACGCAGTATTTT.

This clone appeared a few times. The chain links TRBV4-3 to TRBJ1-2; a possible D gene is TRBD1 (6 bases). The germline gives CDR1 LGHNA, CDR2 YSLEER. Trimming took off 0 bases at V and 4 bases at J, with 18 bases between the two ends. This CDR3 spans 17 amino acids. CDR3 nucleotides: TGCGCCAGCAGCCAAGAGGCGATTTCGGCACAGGGCTATGGCTACACCTTC. Its translation is CASSQEAISAQGYGYTF.

The chain joins TRBV28 to TRBJ1-2, with a tentative D call TRBD1 (5 bases). V dropped 3 bases and J dropped 8 bases, with 13 bases sitting between them. Per germline, CDR1 MDHEN and CDR2 SYDVKM. The CDR3 totals 13 residues. CDR3: CASSFGGARGYTF. Here the CDR3 DNA reads TGTGCCAGCAGTTTTGGCGGGGCGCGGGGCTACACCTTC.

This clone has more than one count but fewer than ten. The rearrangement links TRBV10-3 to TRBJ1-1, with 9 positions matching TRBD1. V lost 8 bases, J lost 4 bases, and 14 bases stayed unmatched. CDR1 and CDR2 (germline): ENHRY, SYGVKD. The CDR3 consists of 16 residues. CDR3 in DNA: TGTGCCATCTTTCCTGGACAGGGGCCCGAGAGCACTGAAGCTTTCTTT. Encoded protein: CAIFPGQGPESTEAFF.

For this clone: The junction and the germline gene differ at one end; a read error may be behind it. The chain employs TRBV4-2 and TRBJ1-1, with D hard to call. The CDR3 covers 17 residues. Germline CDR1 reads LGHNA; CDR2 reads YNFKEQ. The DNA for the CDR3 is TGTGCCGGCAGCCACCCATACGGGAGGGTCATGAACACTGAAGCTTTCTTT. Translated: CAGSHPYGRVMNTEAFF.

V usage is TRBV9 and J usage is TRBJ1-1, with D perhaps matching TRBD1 (6 bases). The CDR3 consists of 15 residues. V lost 3 bases and J lost 1, with 13 bases in between. The germline gives CDR1 SGDLS, CDR2 YYNGEE. CDR3 bases: TGTGCCAGCAGCGCGCCTGGGGGCCAGAACACTGAAGCTTTCTTT. Translated, it gives CASSAPGGQNTEAFF.

V gene TRBV7-2 combines with J gene TRBJ1-6; possible D gene TRBD1, 6 bases. The V end was cut by 0 bases, the J end by 7 bases, with 10 bases between. CDR1 SGHTA and CDR2 FQGNSA come from the germline V gene. This CDR3 is 15 amino acids long. The CDR3: CASSLAAGANSPLHF. The CDR3 DNA reads TGTGCCAGCAGCTTAGCGGCAGGGGCAAATTCACCCCTCCACTTT.

J is TRBJ2-1 and V is TRBV7-2; 8 nucleotides align to TRBD2. The V segment lost 8 bases and the J segment 10 bases; nucleotides outside the gene matches: 16. CDR3 size: 15 residues. Germline loops: CDR1 SGHTA, CDR2 FQGNSA. CDR3 nucleotide sequence: TGTGCCAGCTGGTGGGGGAGCGGGAGTCGAGGAGAGCAGTTCTTC. The encoded protein is CASWWGSGSRGEQFF.

The J gene is TRBJ2-3, the V gene TRBV11-2, with D perhaps TRBD2 (6 bases). CDR1 and CDR2 from the germline V gene are SGHAT and FQNNGV. The CDR3 sequence is 16 residues long. The V end lost 4 bases, the J end lost 4 bases, and 18 bases lay between the germline ends. For the CDR3, the DNA is TGTGCCAGCAGCTCCCTCAGTGGCGGGATGCCAGATACGCAGTATTTT. This sequence encodes CASSSLSGGMPDTQYF.

J is TRBJ1-2 and V is TRBV4-3; TRBD1 is a possible D gene (6 bases). V lost 2 bases, J lost 5 bases, and 21 bases lay in between. Germline V gene sequence: CDR1 LGHNA, CDR2 YSLEER. This CDR3 has 17 residues. CDR3 sequence: CASSQSRISGARYGYTF. The CDR3 DNA reads as TGCGCCAGCAGCCAATCAAGAATTTCAGGGGCACGGTATGGCTACACCTTC.

This clone has more than one count but fewer than ten. The V and J genes are TRBV29-1 and TRBJ2-7; TRBD1 agrees at 8 bases. Germline V lookup: CDR1 SQVTM, CDR2 ANQGSEA. The CDR3 length is 13 residues. Unmatched junction bases numbered 8, after V lost 4 bases and J lost 6 bases. CDR3 protein: CSVVVRTGFEQYF. For the CDR3, the DNA is TGCAGCGTTGTGGTACGGACAGGGTTCGAGCAGTACTTC.

The chain uses TRBV7-2 and TRBJ2-7, with 7 bases aligning to TRBD1. The CDR3 has 15 amino acids. Germline loops: CDR1 SGHTA, CDR2 FQGNSA. Trimming at V came to 5 bases and at J to 3 bases, leaving 10 bases not matched to a gene. The CDR3 spells CASSLGQHSYYEQYF. CDR3 nucleotide sequence: TGTGCCAGCAGCCTGGGACAGCATTCATACTACGAGCAGTACTTC.

The chain employs TRBV5-6 and TRBJ2-1; 10 positions match TRBD1. The CDR3 is 15 amino acids. After removal of 0 bases from V and 6 bases from J, the junction contained 3 bases not matched to a gene. Per germline, CDR1 SGHDT and CDR2 YYEEEE. CDR3 sequence: CASSLGDRGFNEQFF. Here the CDR3 DNA reads TGTGCCAGCAGCTTGGGGGACAGGGGATTCAATGAGCAGTTCTTC. The variable domain in full, with the rest retrieved from reference TRBV5-6 and TRBJ2-1, is DAGVTQSPTHLIKTRGQQVTLRCSPKSGHDTVSWYQQALGQGPQFIFQYYEEEERQRGNFPDRFSGHQFPNYSSELNVNALLLGDSALYLCASSLGDRGFNEQFFGPGTRLTVL.

The chain carries TRBV14 and TRBJ2-7, with a possible D match to TRBD2 (6 bases). This CDR3 has 17 residues. Looked up from germline, CDR1 is SGHDN and CDR2 is FVKESK. Trimming took 0 bases from V and 0 from J, leaving 15 bases between them. In DNA, the CDR3 is TGTGCCAGCAGCCAAGATTGGGGGAGGACTCGCTCCTACGAGCAGTACTTC. It is translated as CASSQDWGRTRSYEQYF. The entire variable domain, with the rest obtained from reference TRBV14 and TRBJ2-7, is as follows: EAGVTQFPSHSVIEKGQTVTLRCDPISGHDNLYWYRRVMGKEIKFLLHFVKESKQDESGMPNNRFLAERTGGTYSTLKVQPAELEDSGVYFCASSQDWGRTRSYEQYFGPGTRLTVT.

V is TRBV14 and J is TRBJ1-1; D unclear. The CDR3 spans 14 residues. Germline V gene lookup returns CDR1 SGHDN and CDR2 FVKESK. V gave up 0 bases and J gave up 4 bases, with 9 bases separating them. CDR3 residues: CASSQESRITEAFF. The CDR3 DNA is TGTGCCAGCAGCCAAGAGTCCAGGATCACTGAAGCTTTCTTT.

This clone has just one count. The chain uses TRBV2 and TRBJ2-5; 8 bases fit TRBD1. The V segment lost 7 bases and the J segment 5 bases; nucleotides outside the gene matches: 9. The CDR3 consists of 14 residues. From germline, CDR1 is SNHLY and CDR2 FYNNEI. The CDR3, as DNA: TGTGCCAGCAAGACTGACAGGGGACGGGAGACCCAGTACTTC. This translates into CASKTDRGRETQYF.

This clone came up once. This chain uses TRBV28 with TRBJ2-4; perhaps TRBD2 as D (6 bases). This CDR3 spans 14 amino acids. With 5 bases removed from V and 7 bases from J, the gap between germline ends came to 15 bases. Germline V gene sequence: CDR1 MDHEN, CDR2 SYDVKM. CDR3 DNA: TGTGCCAGCAGTACGGGCCGAGGGAGGAACATTCAGTACTTC. It yields the protein CASSTGRGRNIQYF.

This clone was observed a few times. The chain has TRBV7-2 and TRBJ1-2; 8 bases are shared with TRBD1. Losses at the gene ends were 3 bases for V and 8 bases for J; bases not matched to a gene: 5. The CDR3 has 13 amino acids. Germline CDR1 SGHTA, CDR2 FQGNSA. The CDR3 region has the DNA TGTGCCAGCAGCTTCGGGACAGGCTGGGGCTACACCTTC. Amino acids: CASSFGTGWGYTF.